At least ten counts were recorded for the clone carrying this T cell receptor beta chain. Sampling of bone marrow took place during active disease in every patient. This sample was included in a study of read filtering for tumor transcriptome and immune sequencing. This library used 300 to 450 ng RNA and molecular barcoded adaptors spanning alpha/delta and beta/gamma chains. TCRdb itself ran the reads through MiXCR, one entry per CDR3 protein. The sample includes roughly 41,000 distinct CDR3 sequences, roughly 13% of them seen just once. This CDR3 is 14 amino acids long. From germline, CDR1 is WSHSY and CDR2 SAAADI. The ends were cut back, 6 bases at V and 5 bases at J, with 14 bases in the middle.

The source material was a population of CD138-negative cells sorted from bone marrow. This TCR was recovered from a donor older than 35 with multiple myeloma. The gene calls are TRBV10-2 and TRBJ2-1; a possible D gene is TRBD1 (6 bases). In nucleotides, the CDR3 is TGCGCCAGCAGGGGAAGGACAGAAAACAATGAGCAGTTCTTC. Residues: CASRGRTENNEQFF.